This T cell receptor beta chain was documented in a study of blood T cell repertoires in COVID-19. Study overall: Nucleic acid was either cDNA or gDNA, and it came from T cells, B-cell-depleted T cells, or PBMCs.

This clone was detected only once. Authors' data handling: Reference gene primers were amplified, and this amplification served to estimate nucleated cell counts. TCRdb keeps only in-frame clones here, not all; method: immunoSEQ multiplex PCR. V, J and clone size reflect that table, while D and trimming were determined from the DNA. Here the sample spans about 91,000 clones, approximately 76% being singletons. The receptor comes from a man in his 70s with acute or convalescent COVID-19. Sample: peripheral blood.

In nucleotides, the CDR3 is TGTGCCACCAGTGACCGGAGCTCCTACAATGAGCAGTTCTTC. This sequence encodes CATSDRSSYNEQFF. The chain combines TRBV24-1 with TRBJ2-1; D remains ambiguous. The V end was cut by 4 bases, the J end by 0 bases, with 6 bases between. CDR3 size: 14 residues. Germline assignment: CDR1 KGHDR and CDR2 SFDVKD.